This is a list of T cell receptor beta chains from one sample in a study of shared clonotypes between healthy human individuals. TCRdb's table, derived via immunoSEQ multiplex PCR, lists solely in-frame clones and lacks some. The top ten hold more than 9% of the sample, which has about 340,000 clones, 70% to 75% seen once. The sequenced sample consisted of memory CD4+ T cells sorted from blood. The receptor source for this set is a man aged 30-40 years in good health. CDR3s include the opening cysteine and the closing phenylalanine or tryptophan. The D gene is left open where the match is weak. Size is omitted from some rows. Given values are once, few, many or a class for expanded clones.

abundance,j_gene,d_gene,v_gene,CDR3aa,CDR3nt
.,TRBJ2-7,TRBD2,TRBV28,CASSPNDRGLAGDSYEQYF,TGTGCCAGCAGTCCAAATGACCGCGGACTAGCGGGAGACTCCTACGAGCAGTACTTC
few,TRBJ2-4,.,TRBV15,CATRPPGFLAKNIQYF,TGTGCCACCCGTCCACCCGGGTTTCTAGCCAAAAACATTCAGTACTTC
.,TRBJ2-2,TRBD1,TRBV5-4,CASSLRDRDTGELFF,TGTGCCAGCAGCTTAAGGGACAGGGACACCGGGGAGCTGTTTTTT
few,TRBJ1-2,TRBD1,TRBV5-6,CASTPTGQGGSNYGYTF,TGTGCCAGCACCCCTACGGGACAGGGGGGATCTAACTATGGCTACACCTTC
.,TRBJ1-5,.,TRBV27,CASSEGGGMEPQHF,TGTGCCAGCAGTGAAGGAGGGGGTATGGAGCCCCAGCATTTT
.,TRBJ2-3,.,TRBV4-3,CASSQEGRGRDTQYF,TGCGCCAGCAGCCAAGAGGGGCGGGGTAGGGATACGCAGTATTTT
.,TRBJ1-4,.,TRBV4-3,CASSQGGGFMEKLFF,TGCGCCAGCAGCCAAGGTGGCGGGTTTATGGAAAAACTGTTTTTT
.,TRBJ2-3,.,TRBV11-2,CASSSRGFPRDTQYF,TGTGCCAGCAGCTCTCGAGGATTCCCCCGGGATACGCAGTATTTT
.,TRBJ2-3,.,TRBV7-8,CASSPEGRGDTQYF,TGTGCCAGCAGCCCAGAGGGACGGGGAGATACGCAGTATTTT
.,TRBJ2-2,TRBD1,TRBV7-2,CASSSLGQPANTGELFF,TGTGCCAGCAGCTCACTGGGACAGCCAGCGAACACCGGGGAGCTGTTTTTT
once,TRBJ2-5,.,TRBV20-1,CSATPPETQYF,TGCAGTGCTACCCCTCCGGAGACCCAGTACTTC
few,TRBJ1-2,.,TRBV6-1,CASSGTAGNGYTF,TGTGCCAGCAGTGGGACGGCAGGGAATGGCTACACCTTC
.,TRBJ2-3,.,TRBV11-2,CASSLEVDPTDTQYF,TGTGCCAGCAGCTTAGAAGTAGATCCCACAGATACGCAGTATTTT
medium-sized,TRBJ1-2,.,TRBV5-1,CASSLGGAGEGYTF,TGCGCCAGCAGCTTGGGGGGCGCGGGTGAAGGCTACACCTTC
.,TRBJ2-7,.,TRBV6-9,CASSYRSWSYEQYF,TGTGCCAGCAGTTATCGGTCCTGGTCCTACGAGCAGTACTTC
.,TRBJ2-7,.,TRBV30,CAWSVLRPTVPRREQYF,TGTGCCTGGAGTGTCCTCCGCCCGACAGTCCCACGCCGTGAGCAGTACTTC
.,TRBJ2-6,.,TRBV6-5,CASSTVASGANVLTF,TGTGCCAGCAGTACTGTTGCTTCTGGGGCCAACGTCCTGACTTTC
.,TRBJ1-3,TRBD1,TRBV19,CASSRTGDFENTIYF,TGTGCCAGTAGCAGGACAGGGGACTTCGAAAACACCATATATTTT
.,TRBJ2-3,.,TRBV5-4,CASSLGERTTDTQYF,TGTGCCAGCAGCTTGGGGGAGCGGACCACAGATACGCAGTATTTT
.,TRBJ2-7,TRBD2,TRBV11-2,CASSPRLAGDGEQYF,TGTGCCAGCAGCCCGAGACTAGCGGGAGACGGCGAGCAGTACTTC
few,TRBJ2-7,.,TRBV30,CAWSQERDYEQYF,TGTGCCTGGTCCCAAGAACGGGACTACGAGCAGTACTTC
.,TRBJ2-1,TRBD2,TRBV6-1,CASSEWTSGRFMGEQFF,TGTGCCAGCAGTGAATGGACTAGCGGGAGGTTTATGGGGGAGCAGTTCTTC
once,TRBJ2-1,.,TRBV29-1,CSSTTGVVGGSEQFF,TGCAGCTCAACTACAGGGGTAGTTGGCGGGAGTGAGCAGTTCTTC
.,TRBJ2-5,.,TRBV5-1,CASSLNDFLGTQYF,TGCGCCAGTTCTTTGAATGACTTCCTTGGGACCCAGTACTTC
.,TRBJ2-1,TRBD2,TRBV7-9,CASSFRGREGRYNEQFF,TGTGCCAGCAGCTTCCGAGGTCGGGAGGGCCGCTACAATGAGCAGTTCTTC
many,TRBJ1-1,TRBD1,TRBV18,CASTLDRGRTEAFF,TGTGCCAGCACTTTGGACAGGGGGCGTACTGAAGCTTTCTTT
.,TRBJ2-6,.,TRBV7-8,CASAQPTGANVLTF,TGTGCCAGCGCCCAACCTACTGGGGCCAACGTCCTGACTTTC
.,TRBJ2-3,TRBD1,TRBV5-4,CASSSGQTDTQYF,TGTGCCAGCAGCTCGGGACAGACAGATACGCAGTATTTT
once,TRBJ1-5,.,TRBV7-2,CASSLAGRDNQPQHF,TGTGCCAGCAGCTTAGCTGGCAGGGATAATCAGCCCCAGCATTTT
.,TRBJ1-4,.,TRBV2,CASNPIRGAGEKLFF,TGTGCCAGCAACCCTATTCGGGGGGCTGGTGAAAAACTGTTTTTT
.,TRBJ1-4,.,TRBV7-8,CASSPRVTGLNEKLFF,TGTGCCAGCAGCCCAAGGGTGACGGGACTTAATGAAAAACTGTTTTTT
.,TRBJ2-2,.,TRBV29-1,CSAGKRGAGTGELFF,TGCAGCGCGGGAAAACGGGGGGCCGGCACCGGGGAGCTGTTTTTT
.,TRBJ2-2,.,TRBV4-3,CASSRGSSLNTGELFF,TGCGCCAGCAGCCGAGGGTCTTCGTTAAACACCGGGGAGCTGTTTTTT
.,TRBJ2-5,TRBD2,TRBV5-4,CASSRAGTSGSWGETQYF,TGTGCCAGCAGCCGGGCGGGTACTAGCGGGAGTTGGGGGGAGACCCAGTACTTC
.,TRBJ2-1,.,TRBV13,CASSAETGLAGKQFF,TGTGCCAGCAGCGCGGAAACGGGTTTAGCCGGGAAGCAGTTCTTC
.,TRBJ2-5,TRBD2,TRBV10-2,CASSGLANKETQYF,TGCGCCAGCAGCGGACTAGCGAATAAAGAGACCCAGTACTTC
.,TRBJ2-6,.,TRBV6-5,CASRDKLSGANVLTF,TGTGCCAGCAGAGACAAGTTGTCTGGGGCCAACGTCCTGACTTTC
.,TRBJ2-1,.,TRBV5-6,CASSPRDGGNEQFF,TGTGCCAGCAGCCCTCGTGACGGAGGCAATGAGCAGTTCTTC
few,TRBJ2-5,.,TRBV27,CASSLRGTPGTQYF,TGTGCCAGCAGTTTAAGAGGTACACCCGGGACCCAGTACTTC
.,TRBJ2-1,TRBD2,TRBV18,CASSGRGLAESNEQFF,TGTGCCAGCTCAGGGAGGGGACTAGCGGAGAGCAATGAGCAGTTCTTC
.,TRBJ2-3,.,TRBV9,CASSGQENTDTQYF,TGTGCCAGCAGCGGACAGGAGAACACAGATACGCAGTATTTT
.,TRBJ1-1,TRBD1,TRBV10-3,CAISSQGGTEAFF,TGTGCCATCAGTTCCCAGGGGGGAACTGAAGCTTTCTTT
.,TRBJ2-1,.,TRBV7-2,CASKGGSVSYNEQFF,TGTGCGAGCAAGGGGGGGAGTGTCTCCTACAATGAGCAGTTCTTC
.,TRBJ2-5,TRBD1,TRBV7-2,CASSQGTAIQETQYF,TGTGCCAGCAGCCAAGGGACAGCGATCCAAGAGACCCAGTACTTC
.,TRBJ2-7,TRBD2,TRBV18,CASSPSGTSGRYEQYF,TGTGCCAGCTCACCGTCCGGGACTAGCGGAAGATACGAGCAGTACTTC
.,TRBJ2-6,TRBD1,TRBV5-1,CASTLTGQRSGANVLTF,TGCGCCAGCACCCTGACAGGGCAGCGCTCTGGGGCCAACGTCCTGACTTTC
many,TRBJ1-1,TRBD1,TRBV30,CAWSARGYTEAFF,TGTGCCTGGAGCGCCAGGGGGTACACTGAAGCTTTCTTT
.,TRBJ2-7,.,TRBV7-2,CASSLVRSSYEQYF,TGTGCCAGCAGCTTAGTAAGGAGCTCCTACGAGCAGTACTTC
many,TRBJ1-5,.,TRBV19,CASRRIGNQPQHF,TGTGCCAGTAGGAGAATCGGCAATCAGCCCCAGCATTTT
few,TRBJ2-1,.,TRBV14,CASSPVGTPANEQFF,TGTGCCAGCAGTCCAGTGGGGACTCCAGCGAATGAGCAGTTCTTC
few,TRBJ1-1,TRBD1,TRBV5-4,CASSLARGQMNTEAFF,TGTGCCAGCAGCTTGGCCAGGGGGCAAATGAACACTGAAGCTTTCTTT
.,TRBJ1-5,.,TRBV28,CASSPRWAGDYSNQPQHF,TGTGCCAGCAGTCCTCGATGGGCCGGTGATTATAGCAATCAGCCCCAGCATTTT
.,TRBJ2-5,.,TRBV9,CASSGGGLETQYF,TGTGCCAGCAGCGGAGGGGGATTAGAGACCCAGTACTTC
.,TRBJ2-5,.,TRBV11-2,CASSLSGGVGETQYF,TGTGCCAGCAGCTTATCAGGGGGGGTGGGAGAGACCCAGTACTTC